This TCR beta chain was identified in a study of cytomegalovirus exposure and HLA in healthy donors. This CDR3 region has 15 residues. Germline CDR1 is SGHRS and CDR2 is YFSETQ. The V end was cut by 4 bases, the J end by 1 base, with 14 bases between. Donors showed nominal health when sampled, although they likely had unrecorded immune exposures. The primer mix had 60 Vbeta and 13 Jbeta primers. The method was immunoSEQ multiplex PCR; TCRdb's version includes in-frame clones alone and lacks a portion of them. The table lists about 120,000 clones, more than 60% of them singletons. Worth noting for this clone: Its specificity is unknown.

Study observations and caveats: In an earlier analysis, about 87% or about 30%: the productive usage of most TCR beta V segments. Roughly even sequencing depth across donors was the assumption behind the presence/absence analyses.

Source material: PBMCs. V and J are TRBV5-1 and TRBJ1-1; tentative D call: TRBD1 (6 bases). The receptor was isolated from a woman aged 45-65 years in good health and CMV-seropositive. The CDR3 loop is CASSDPQGGNTEAFF. The CDR3 region has the DNA TGCGCCAGCAGCGACCCACAGGGTGGGAACACTGAAGCTTTCTTT.